What follows are 23 T cell receptor beta chains derived from one specimen sequenced in a study of early T cells in non-severe SARS-CoV-2 infection. TCRdb re-derived calls from the 5' RACE reads in MiXCR, one entry per CDR3 protein. The sample contains tens of thousands of distinct CDR3 sequences, around 9.9% of which appear only once. Specimen: whole blood. These receptors all stem from an adult who was a healthcare worker with PCR-confirmed SARS-CoV-2 infection or an uninfected control (not recorded which).

This clonotype has ten or more counts. This sequence joins TRBV28 and TRBJ2-4; D not certain. The germline V gene has CDR1 MDHEN and CDR2 SYDVKM. The V end was cut by 5 bases, the J end by 0 bases, with 11 bases between. This CDR3 is 15 amino acids long. CDR3 DNA sequence: TGTGCCAGCAGTGAATTCGGTCTAGCCAAAAACATTCAGTACTTC. Protein: CASSEFGLAKNIQYF.

V usage is TRBV7-2 and J usage is TRBJ2-7; 7 bases line up with TRBD2. Germline V lookup: CDR1 SGHTA, CDR2 FQGNSA. This CDR3 region has 16 residues. J gave up 5 bases and V 5 bases, and 15 bases lay outside the gene matches. CDR3 sequence reads: CASSLPPGLAADEQYF. The CDR3 DNA reads TGTGCCAGCAGCCTACCCCCGGGGCTAGCGGCTGACGAGCAGTACTTC.

This clonotype was detected ten times or more. The rearrangement joins TRBV30 to TRBJ1-6; D unclear. The CDR3 contains 12 residues. Trimming pared 2 bases from V and 10 bases from J, leaving 9 bases between. The germline gives CDR1 GTSNPN, CDR2 SVGIG (reference sequence). The CDR3 DNA reads as TGTGCCTGGAGTCGGGAAACCTCACCCCTCCACTTT. Encoded protein: CAWSRETSPLHF.

CDR3 region: CASRLAGFSDTQYF. Written as DNA, the CDR3 is TGTGCCAGCAGACTAGCGGGTTTTTCAGATACGCAGTATTTT. The genes are TRBV12-3 or TRBV12-4 and TRBJ2-3; 9 bases agree with TRBD2. CDR3 length: 14 amino acids. The V segment lost 6 bases and the J segment 4 bases; nucleotides outside the gene matches: 5.

This clonotype was seen a few times. The J gene is TRBJ1-2, the V gene TRBV20-1; no definite D call. Germline values: CDR1 DFQATT, CDR2 SNEGSKA (reference sequence). Deletions cut 3 bases from V and 4 bases from J, with 9 bases between. There are 12 residues in the CDR3. The CDR3 DNA follows: TGCAGTGCTAGTAGGGTCGGCTATGGCTACACCTTC. As protein: CSASRVGYGYTF.

The table lists this clonotype with a few counts. The chain recombines TRBV27 with TRBJ2-1, with D possibly being TRBD1 or TRBD2 (5 bases each). Germline CDR1 is MNHEY and CDR2 is SMNVEV (reference sequence). The V end was cut by 2 bases, the J end by 9 bases, with 11 bases between. The CDR3 has 13 amino acids. CDR3 loop: CASSLGPGGEQFF. In DNA form, the CDR3 reads TGTGCCAGCAGTTTAGGCCCTGGGGGTGAGCAGTTCTTC.

This rearrangement joins TRBV4-1 to TRBJ2-5; 8 bases are shared with TRBD2. V dropped 3 bases and J dropped 4; count of bases not matched to a gene: 13. Germline V gene lookup returns CDR1 MGHRA and CDR2 YSYEKL. This CDR3 is built from 17 residues. The DNA of the CDR3 is TGCGCCAGCAGCCATAGAATAGCGGGACGACAGCTAGAGACCCAGTACTTC. Protein product: CASSHRIAGRQLETQYF.

This clonotype was seen many times. The chain joins TRBV3-1 to TRBJ2-5; 7 bases align to TRBD2. The V gene end was trimmed by 0 bases and the J gene end by 5 bases; junction bases not matched to a gene: 12. The CDR3 runs to 17 residues. Per germline, CDR1 LGHDT and CDR2 YNNKEL (reference sequence). The CDR3 DNA follows: TGTGCCAGCAGCCAAGATCCCCGACGGACTAGATCGGAGACCCAGTACTTC. Encoded protein: CASSQDPRRTRSETQYF.

This clonotype was picked up one time. The chain recombines TRBV10-3 with TRBJ1-6; 9 bases are shared with TRBD1. The germline V gene encodes CDR1 ENHRY and CDR2 SYGVKD. This CDR3 is built from 16 residues. Trimming took 7 bases from V and 10 from J; bases not matched to a gene: 14. CDR3 DNA: TGTGCCATCACTCGCGCGGCCGGACAGGGGAACTCACCCCTCCACTTT. It codes for CAITRAAGQGNSPLHF.

This clonotype was observed a few times. The V gene is TRBV5-1, the J gene TRBJ2-2; D ambiguous. V was trimmed by 2 bases and J by 4 bases, leaving 6 bases between them. Germline values: CDR1 SGHRS, CDR2 YFSETQ. The CDR3 consists of 13 residues. For the CDR3, the DNA is TGCGCCAGCAGCTTTCAGGCCACCGGGGAGCTGTTTTTT. Translating it yields CASSFQATGELFF.

By sample share, this clonotype is medium-sized. V is TRBV7-2 and J is TRBJ2-7, with D maybe TRBD2 (6 bases). Germline V gene lookup returns CDR1 SGHTA and CDR2 FQGNSA. This CDR3 is 14 amino acids long. The V and J ends lost 1 base and 2 bases respectively, with 9 bases between them. The CDR3 loop is CASSLDAGTYEQYF. Here the CDR3 DNA reads TGTGCCAGCAGCTTAGACGCGGGGACCTACGAGCAGTACTTC. The complete variable domain, with remaining parts taken from reference TRBV7-2 and TRBJ2-7, reads GAGVSQSPSNKVTEKGKDVELRCDPISGHTALYWYRQSLGQGLEFLIYFQGNSAPDKSGLPSDRFSAERTGGSVSTLTIQRTQQEDSAVYLCASSLDAGTYEQYFGPGTRLTVT.

This clonotype was seen more than once but under ten times. The gene calls are TRBV5-5 and TRBJ1-2, with no clear D. The ends were cut back, 4 bases at V and 8 bases at J, with 21 bases in the middle. This CDR3 comprises 15 residues. Germline-derived CDR1 and CDR2 are SGHKS and YYEKEE (reference sequence). DNA of the CDR3: TGTGCCAGCAGCGCGAGAGAGGGTTCTCCTTCAGGCTACACCTTC. Amino acids: CASSAREGSPSGYTF.

This clonotype showed up just a few times. This rearrangement joins TRBV18 to TRBJ2-1; D is uncertain. The CDR3 extends over 17 amino acids. Trimming left V 3 bases short and J 5 bases short, with 20 bases between. Germline-derived CDR1 and CDR2 are KGHSH and LQKENI. CDR3 DNA: TGTGCCAGCTCACCCAGCGCTGCATCCCGGAAGGACAATGAGCAGTTCTTC. Protein product: CASSPSAASRKDNEQFF.

The chain employs TRBV28 and TRBJ2-7; D might be TRBD2 (6 bases). V was cut by 1 base and J by 1 base, with 11 bases left in between. CDR3 length: 15 residues. Germline CDR1 is MDHEN and CDR2 is SYDVKM. CDR3 bases: TGTGCCAGCAGTTTATACTACGGGGGTTCCTACGAGCAGTACTTC. Translating it yields CASSLYYGGSYEQYF.

This clonotype has at least ten counts. The J gene is TRBJ2-5, the V gene TRBV6-5; 13 positions match TRBD2. This CDR3 spans 16 amino acids. Germline V CDR1 and CDR2: MNHEY, SVGAGI. V lost 5 bases, J lost 5 bases, and 8 bases stayed unmatched. The DNA for the CDR3 is TGTGCCAGCAGTCAATCCGGGACTAGCGGGATCGAGACCCAGTACTTC. Its protein is CASSQSGTSGIETQYF.

This clonotype was detected a few times. The J gene is TRBJ2-7, the V gene TRBV4-3, with D hard to call. The germline V and J ends were trimmed by 0 bases and 3 bases, with 18 bases remaining between them. CDR3 length equals 17 residues. Germline V CDR1 and CDR2: LGHNA, YSLEER. The CDR3 reads CASSQDLDLNERYEQYF. In nucleotides, the CDR3 is TGCGCCAGCAGCCAAGATTTGGACCTGAATGAACGCTACGAGCAGTACTTC.

The rearrangement joins TRBV9 to TRBJ2-2; D gene ambiguous. This CDR3 is 14 amino acids long. Germline V gene lookup returns CDR1 SGDLS and CDR2 YYNGEE. V was clipped by 0 bases and J by 4 bases, with 7 bases between them. The CDR3 DNA reads as TGTGCCAGCAGCGTAGGTCAGGTCACCGGGGAGCTGTTTTTT. This encodes CASSVGQVTGELFF.

This chain links TRBV6-2 or TRBV6-3 with TRBJ2-7; no firm D call. This CDR3 contains 13 residues. Germline CDR1 is MNHEY and CDR2 is SVGEGT. Trimming removed 8 bases at V and 3 bases at J, with 14 bases between. CDR3: CASDFGTLYEQYF. CDR3 DNA sequence: TGTGCCAGCGATTTTGGAACCCTCTACGAGCAGTACTTC.

Ten or more counts support this clonotype. The genes are TRBV29-1 and TRBJ2-3; D not resolved. Germline values: CDR1 SQVTM, CDR2 ANQGSEA. The length of the CDR3 is 12 residues. The ends were cut back, 4 bases at V and 2 bases at J, with 7 bases in the middle. CDR3 region: CSVGQPTDTQYF. The CDR3 DNA reads TGCAGCGTTGGCCAGCCCACAGATACGCAGTATTTT.

This clonotype was recorded many times. The genes are TRBV27 and TRBJ1-3; D ambiguous. CDR1 and CDR2 (germline): MNHEY, SMNVEV (reference sequence). V was shortened by 1 base and J by 4 bases, with 11 bases between the two germline ends. The CDR3 spans 15 residues. The CDR3 protein is CASSLWEAEGNTIYF. The CDR3 DNA sequence: TGTGCCAGCAGTTTATGGGAGGCGGAGGGAAACACCATATATTTT.

V usage is TRBV20-1 and J usage is TRBJ2-5; possibly TRBD1 for D (6 bases). V gave up 3 bases and J gave up 5 bases, with 13 bases separating them. The CDR3 runs 13 residues. Germline V gives CDR1 DFQATT, CDR2 SNEGSKA (reference sequence). Written as DNA, the CDR3 is TGCAGTGCTAGGCACCAGGGGAAGGAGACCCAGTACTTC. Protein product: CSARHQGKETQYF.

This clonotype showed up just a few times. V gene TRBV6-5 combines with J gene TRBJ1-4; D not certain. The CDR3 contains 12 residues. Trimming cost V 8 bases and J 8 bases, with 12 bases left between them. Germline V gene data show CDR1 as MNHEY and CDR2 as SVGAGI. CDR3 in amino acids: CASARLGEKLFF. CDR3 coding DNA: TGTGCCAGCGCAAGACTTGGGGAAAAACTGTTTTTT.

The rearrangement joins TRBV20-1 to TRBJ2-5; 10 nucleotides line up with TRBD2. There are 19 residues in the CDR3. CDR1 is DFQATT, CDR2 SNEGSKA, per germline (reference sequence). V gave up 6 bases and J gave up 4 bases; unmatched junction bases: 23. This CDR3 is CSALSPSPLAGEARETQYF. CDR3 nucleotide sequence: TGCAGTGCACTATCACCCTCCCCCCTAGCGGGAGAGGCGCGAGAGACCCAGTACTTC.